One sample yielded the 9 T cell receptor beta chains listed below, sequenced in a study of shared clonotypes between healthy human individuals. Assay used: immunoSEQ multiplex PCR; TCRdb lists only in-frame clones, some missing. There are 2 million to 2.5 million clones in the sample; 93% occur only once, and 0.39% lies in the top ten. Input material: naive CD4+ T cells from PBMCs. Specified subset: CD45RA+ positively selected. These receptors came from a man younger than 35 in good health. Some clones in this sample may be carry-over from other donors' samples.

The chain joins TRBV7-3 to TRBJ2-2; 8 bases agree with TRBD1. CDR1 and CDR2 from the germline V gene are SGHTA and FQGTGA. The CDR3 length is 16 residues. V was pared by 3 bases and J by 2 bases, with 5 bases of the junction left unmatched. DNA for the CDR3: TGTGCCAGCAGCTTGGTCGGGACAGGTAACACCGGGGAGCTGTTTTTT. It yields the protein CASSLVGTGNTGELFF.

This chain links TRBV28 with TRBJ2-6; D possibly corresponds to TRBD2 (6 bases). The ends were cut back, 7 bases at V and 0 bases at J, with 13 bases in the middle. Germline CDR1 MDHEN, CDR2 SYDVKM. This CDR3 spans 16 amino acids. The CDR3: CASTAGRPSGANVLTF. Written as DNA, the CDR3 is TGTGCCAGCACCGCGGGACGGCCCTCTGGGGCCAACGTCCTGACTTTC. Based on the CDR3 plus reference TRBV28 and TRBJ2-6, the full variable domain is DVKVTQSSRYLVKRTGEKVFLECVQDMDHENMFWYRQDPGLGLRLIYFSYDVKMKEKGDIPEGYSVSREKKERFSLILESASTNQTSMYLCASTAGRPSGANVLTFGAGSRLTVL.

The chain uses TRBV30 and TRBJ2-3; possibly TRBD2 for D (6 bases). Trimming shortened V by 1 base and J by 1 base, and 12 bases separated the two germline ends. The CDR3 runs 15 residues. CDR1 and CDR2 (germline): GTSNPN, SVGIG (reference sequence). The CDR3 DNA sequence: TGTGCCTGGAGTGCTTCTGGCGGGGGCACAGATACGCAGTATTTT. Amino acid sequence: CAWSASGGGTDTQYF.

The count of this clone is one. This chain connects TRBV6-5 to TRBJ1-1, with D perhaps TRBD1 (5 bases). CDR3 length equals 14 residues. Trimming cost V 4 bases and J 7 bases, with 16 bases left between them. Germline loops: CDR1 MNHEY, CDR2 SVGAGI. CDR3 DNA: TGTGCCAGCAGTTTGGCGATGGGGGAGGGTGAAGCTTTCTTT. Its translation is CASSLAMGEGEAFF.

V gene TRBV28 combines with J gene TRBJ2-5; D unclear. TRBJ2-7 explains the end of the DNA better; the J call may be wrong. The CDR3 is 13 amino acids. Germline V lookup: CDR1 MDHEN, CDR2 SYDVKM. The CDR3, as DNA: TGTGCCAGCAGTTTTCCGCAGTCCTACGAGCAGTACTTC. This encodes CASSFPQSYEQYF.

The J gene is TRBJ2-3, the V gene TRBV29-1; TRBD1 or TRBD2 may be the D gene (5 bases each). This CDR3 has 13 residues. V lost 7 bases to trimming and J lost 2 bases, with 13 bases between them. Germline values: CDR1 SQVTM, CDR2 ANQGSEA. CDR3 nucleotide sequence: TGCAGCGGCGGAACGGGGACCACAGATACGCAGTATTTT. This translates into CSGGTGTTDTQYF.

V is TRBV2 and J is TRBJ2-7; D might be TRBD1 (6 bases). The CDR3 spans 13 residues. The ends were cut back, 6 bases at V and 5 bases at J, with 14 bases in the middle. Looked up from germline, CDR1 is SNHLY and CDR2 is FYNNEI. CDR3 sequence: CASRQQGSNEQYF. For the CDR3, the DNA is TGTGCCAGCAGACAACAGGGTTCCAACGAGCAGTACTTC.

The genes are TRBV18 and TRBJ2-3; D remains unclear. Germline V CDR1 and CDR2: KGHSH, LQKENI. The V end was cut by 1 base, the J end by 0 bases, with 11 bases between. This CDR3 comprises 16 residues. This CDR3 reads CASSPRALTSTDTQYF. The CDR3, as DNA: TGTGCCAGCTCACCACGAGCGCTTACTAGCACAGATACGCAGTATTTT.

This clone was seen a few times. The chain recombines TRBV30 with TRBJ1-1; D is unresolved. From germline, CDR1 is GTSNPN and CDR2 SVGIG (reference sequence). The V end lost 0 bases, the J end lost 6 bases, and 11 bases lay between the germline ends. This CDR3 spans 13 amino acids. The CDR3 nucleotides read TGTGCCTGGAGTGTCGGGAAAATCGCTGAAGCTTTCTTT. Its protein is CAWSVGKIAEAFF.